This TCR beta chain was captured in a study of cytomegalovirus exposure and HLA in healthy donors. Study results and limitations: Follow-up analysis found HLA locus-dependent TCR association rates, highest for DRB1 and lowest for HLA-C. Owing to their indistinguishability, certain V segments, notably TRBV6-2 and TRBV6-3, were excluded. The classifier, whose performance was assessed in both the original and validation cohorts, reportedly diagnosed cytomegalovirus status with high specificity and sensitivity. Rarity marked most TCR sequences, yet some public TCRs occurred in many donors.

Remarks on this clone: Its specificity is not known.

It was with 60 Vbeta and 13 Jbeta primers that the PCR ran. Sequencing used immunoSEQ multiplex PCR; TCRdb keeps in-frame clones, though not all of them. The profile shows 55,000 to 80,000 clones, 70% to 75% of them singletons. Germline CDR1 is MNHNY and CDR2 is SVGAGI (reference sequence). Trimming shortened V by 6 bases and J by 5 bases, and 14 bases separated the two germline ends. CDR3 length: 13 residues. The receptor comes from a woman aged 25 to 39 in good health and CMV-seropositive. Material for sequencing was PBMCs. V is TRBV6-6 and J is TRBJ2-7, with D possibly matching TRBD1 (6 bases). Here the CDR3 reads CASRDRNVDEQYF. For the CDR3, the DNA is TGTGCCAGCAGAGACAGGAACGTGGACGAGCAGTACTTC.